Below are 9 T cell receptor beta chains sequenced from a single sample in a study of technical replicates of blood from a few donors (dated by TCRdb to 2016 to 2017). The method behind the library was the immunoSEQ multiplex PCR assay. TCRdb provides this immuneACCESS table in a form limited to in-frame rearrangements. Some clones are lacking; in checked studies, under half of them reflect an unresolved V gene, and why the rest are absent is not known. The sample has 75,000 to 95,000 clones on record, 70% to 90% of them singletons. The top ten clones comprise 0.35% to 0.5% of the sample. Sequencing was done on a sample of T cells isolated from PBMCs. These receptors came from a human donor in good health.

J is TRBJ2-3 and V is TRBV7-6; 7 positions match TRBD1. Trimming removed 3 bases from V and 2 bases from J; junction bases left unmatched: 2. Germline assignment: CDR1 SGHVS and CDR2 FNYEAQ. The CDR3 runs 14 residues. Here the CDR3 DNA reads TGTGCCAGCAGCTTGACAGGGAACACAGATACGCAGTATTTT. It specifies CASSLTGNTDTQYF.

The chain joins TRBV6-6 to TRBJ2-7; TRBD1 matches 10 bases. Losses at the gene ends were 5 bases for V and 6 bases for J; bases not matched to a gene: 10. Germline V gene sequence: CDR1 MNHNY, CDR2 SVGAGI (reference sequence). The CDR3 has 15 amino acids. The DNA for the CDR3 is TGTGCCAGCAGTCCCGCGCCGGGACAGGGGAGCGAGCAGTACTTC. It encodes CASSPAPGQGSEQYF.

V usage is TRBV5-1 and J usage is TRBJ2-7, with 7 nucleotides matching TRBD1. J was trimmed by 3 bases and V by 4 bases; bases with no gene match: 4. CDR3 length equals 13 residues. CDR1 is SGHRS and CDR2 is YFSETQ in the germline V gene. The CDR3 nucleotides are TGCGCCAGCAGCCGGGACAGACTCTACGAGCAGTACTTC. It yields the protein CASSRDRLYEQYF. Variable domain in full (rest from reference TRBV5-1 and TRBJ2-7): KAGVTQTPRYLIKTRGQQVTLSCSPISGHRSVSWYQQTPGQGLQFLFEYFSETQRNKGNFPGRFSGRQFSNSRSEMNVSTLELGDSALYLCASSRDRLYEQYFGPGTRLTVT.

J is TRBJ2-3 and V is TRBV19, with D maybe TRBD2 (6 bases). The CDR3 runs 15 residues. The germline V gene has CDR1 LNHDA and CDR2 SQIVND (reference sequence). V lost 5 bases and J 0 bases, leaving 12 bases between the germline ends. CDR3 amino acids: CASSLGTASTDTQYF. The CDR3 DNA reads TGTGCCAGTAGTCTGGGGACTGCAAGCACAGATACGCAGTATTTT.

The chain employs TRBV4-2 and TRBJ2-1, with 7 bases lining up with TRBD2. CDR3 length: 13 residues. Unmatched junction bases numbered 9, after V lost 3 bases and J lost 13 bases. CDR1 LGHNA and CDR2 YNFKEQ come from the germline V gene. The CDR3 nucleotides read TGTGCCAGCAGCCAGGAGCGGGATGAGTTTCAGTTCTTC. Translating gives CASSQERDEFQFF.

The chain employs TRBV28 and TRBJ1-2, with a possible D match to TRBD1 (5 bases). Germline CDR1 reads MDHEN; CDR2 reads SYDVKM. CDR3 size: 13 residues. The V end lost 5 bases, the J end lost 12 bases, and 19 bases lay between the germline ends. The CDR3 spells CASSQGAGRWDTF. CDR3 nucleotide sequence: TGTGCCAGCAGTCAAGGAGCAGGGAGGTGGGACACCTTC.

J is TRBJ1-5 and V is TRBV28, with 8 bases aligning to TRBD1. The CDR3 has 14 amino acids. Looked up from germline, CDR1 is MDHEN and CDR2 is SYDVKM. The J segment lost 5 bases and the V segment lost 6 bases, leaving 6 bases of the junction unmatched. The CDR3 protein is CASSPGQGYQPQHF. CDR3 DNA: TGTGCCAGCAGCCCCGGACAGGGTTATCAGCCCCAGCATTTT. Full variable domain (outside the CDR3, taken from reference TRBV28 and TRBJ1-5): DVKVTQSSRYLVKRTGEKVFLECVQDMDHENMFWYRQDPGLGLRLIYFSYDVKMKEKGDIPEGYSVSREKKERFSLILESASTNQTSMYLCASSPGQGYQPQHFGDGTRLSIL.

This chain joins TRBV6-1 and TRBJ2-1; perhaps TRBD2 as D (6 bases). Germline V CDR1 and CDR2: MNHNS, SASEGT. This CDR3 contains 17 residues. Trimming pared 2 bases from V and 0 bases from J, leaving 14 bases between. The CDR3 DNA is TGTGCCAGCAGTGAAAGTCGCGGGAAGAGCTCCTACAATGAGCAGTTCTTC. It is translated as CASSESRGKSSYNEQFF.

The rearrangement links TRBV4-1 to TRBJ1-2; weak D call: TRBD1 (6 bases). Germline V gives CDR1 MGHRA, CDR2 YSYEKL. V was shortened by 4 bases and J by 3 bases, with 18 bases between the two germline ends. This CDR3 comprises 16 residues. The DNA of the CDR3 is TGCGCCAGCAGCCCTCCCCTCGGACGGACAGACTATGGCTACACCTTC. Protein product: CASSPPLGRTDYGYTF.